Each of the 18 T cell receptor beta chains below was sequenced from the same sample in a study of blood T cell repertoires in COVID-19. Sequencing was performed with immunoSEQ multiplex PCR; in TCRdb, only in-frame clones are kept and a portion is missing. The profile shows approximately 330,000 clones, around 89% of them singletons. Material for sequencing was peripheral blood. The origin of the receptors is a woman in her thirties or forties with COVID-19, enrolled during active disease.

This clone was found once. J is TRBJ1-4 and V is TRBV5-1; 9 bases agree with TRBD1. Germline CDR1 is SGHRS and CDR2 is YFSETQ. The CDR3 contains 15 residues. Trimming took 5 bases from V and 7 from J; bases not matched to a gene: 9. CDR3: CASSSDRGWGEKLFF. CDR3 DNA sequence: TGCGCCAGCAGTTCGGACAGGGGATGGGGTGAAAAACTGTTTTTT.

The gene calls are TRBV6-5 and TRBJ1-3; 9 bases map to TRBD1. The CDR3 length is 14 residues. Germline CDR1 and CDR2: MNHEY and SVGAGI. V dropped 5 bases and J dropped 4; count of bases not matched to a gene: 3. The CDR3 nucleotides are TGTGCCAGCAGTACAGGACAGGGGGGAAACACCATATATTTT. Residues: CASSTGQGGNTIYF.

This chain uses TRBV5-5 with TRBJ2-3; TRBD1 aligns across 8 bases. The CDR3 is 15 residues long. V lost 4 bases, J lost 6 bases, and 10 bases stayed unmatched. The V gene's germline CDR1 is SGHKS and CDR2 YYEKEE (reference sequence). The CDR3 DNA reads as TGTGCCAGCAGCCGGGACAGGATAGTTAGGGATACGCAGTATTTT. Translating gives CASSRDRIVRDTQYF. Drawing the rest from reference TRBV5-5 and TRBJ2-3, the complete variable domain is DAGVTQSPTHLIKTRGQQVTLRCSPISGHKSVSWYQQVLGQGPQFIFQYYEKEERGRGNFPDRFSARQFPNYSSELNVNALLLGDSALYLCASSRDRIVRDTQYFGPGTRLTVL.

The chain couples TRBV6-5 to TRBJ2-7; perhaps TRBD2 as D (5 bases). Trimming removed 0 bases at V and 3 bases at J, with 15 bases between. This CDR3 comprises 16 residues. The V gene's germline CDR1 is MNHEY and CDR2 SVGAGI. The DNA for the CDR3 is TGTGCCAGCAGTTACTCAGAGGTTTCGAGGGACTACGAGCAGTACTTC. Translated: CASSYSEVSRDYEQYF.

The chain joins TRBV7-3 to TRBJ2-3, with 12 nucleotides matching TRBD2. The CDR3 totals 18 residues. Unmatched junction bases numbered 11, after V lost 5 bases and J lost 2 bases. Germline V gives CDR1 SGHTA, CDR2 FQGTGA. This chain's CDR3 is CASSQPQTSGGTTDTQYF. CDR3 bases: TGTGCCAGCAGCCAACCCCAGACTAGCGGGGGCACCACAGATACGCAGTATTTT.

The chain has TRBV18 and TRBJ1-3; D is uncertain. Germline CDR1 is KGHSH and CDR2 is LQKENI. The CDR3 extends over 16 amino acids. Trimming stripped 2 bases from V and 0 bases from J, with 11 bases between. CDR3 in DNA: TGTGCCAGCTCACCAGTGTCTAGGCGCTCTGGAAACACCATATATTTT. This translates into CASSPVSRRSGNTIYF.

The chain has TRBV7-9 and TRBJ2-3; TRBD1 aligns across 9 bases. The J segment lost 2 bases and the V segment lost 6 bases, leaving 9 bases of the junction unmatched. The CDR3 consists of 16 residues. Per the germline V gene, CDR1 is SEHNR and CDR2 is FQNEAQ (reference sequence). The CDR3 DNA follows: TGTGCCAGCAGACACGTGGGGGACAGGGACACAGATACGCAGTATTTT. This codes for CASRHVGDRDTDTQYF. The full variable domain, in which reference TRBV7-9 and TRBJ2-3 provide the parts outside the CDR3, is DTGVSQNPRHKITKRGQNVTFRCDPISEHNRLYWYRQTLGQGPEFLTYFQNEAQLEKSRLLSDRFSAERPKGSFSTLEIQRTEQGDSAMYLCASRHVGDRDTDTQYFGPGTRLTVL.

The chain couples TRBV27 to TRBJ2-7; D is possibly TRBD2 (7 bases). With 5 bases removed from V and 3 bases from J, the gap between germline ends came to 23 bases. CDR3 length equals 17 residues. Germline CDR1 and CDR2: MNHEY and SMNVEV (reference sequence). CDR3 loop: CASSQYNWGGAGYEQYF. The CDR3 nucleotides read TGTGCCAGCAGTCAATATAATTGGGGGGGCGCGGGCTACGAGCAGTACTTC.

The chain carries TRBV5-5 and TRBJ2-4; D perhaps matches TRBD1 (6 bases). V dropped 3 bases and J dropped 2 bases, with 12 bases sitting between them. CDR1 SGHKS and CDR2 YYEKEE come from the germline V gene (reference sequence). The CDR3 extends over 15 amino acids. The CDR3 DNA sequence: TGTGCCAGCAGCTCTTTAGGGGGAACCAAAAACATTCAGTACTTC. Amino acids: CASSSLGGTKNIQYF.

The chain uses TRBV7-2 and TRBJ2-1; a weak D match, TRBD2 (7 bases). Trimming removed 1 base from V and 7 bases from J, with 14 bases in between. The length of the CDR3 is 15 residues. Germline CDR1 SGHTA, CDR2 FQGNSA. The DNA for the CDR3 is TGTGCCAGCAGCTTAGGTGGGGGGGCCCCAAATGAGCAGTTCTTC. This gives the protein CASSLGGGAPNEQFF.

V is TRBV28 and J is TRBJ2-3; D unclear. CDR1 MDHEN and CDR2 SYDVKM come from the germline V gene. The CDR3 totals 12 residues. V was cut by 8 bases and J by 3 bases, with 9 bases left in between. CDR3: CASFSLTDTQYF. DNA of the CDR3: TGTGCCAGCTTCTCCTTAACAGATACGCAGTATTTT.

The CDR3 here is CASRQGSSSYNEQFF. CDR3 coding DNA: TGCGCCAGCAGGCAGGGTTCAAGCTCCTACAATGAGCAGTTCTTC. This rearrangement joins TRBV10-1 to TRBJ2-1, with D tentatively TRBD1 (5 bases). The ends were cut back, 6 bases at V and 0 bases at J, with 12 bases in the middle. CDR1 and CDR2 (germline): WNHNN, SYGVQD (reference sequence). CDR3 size: 15 residues.

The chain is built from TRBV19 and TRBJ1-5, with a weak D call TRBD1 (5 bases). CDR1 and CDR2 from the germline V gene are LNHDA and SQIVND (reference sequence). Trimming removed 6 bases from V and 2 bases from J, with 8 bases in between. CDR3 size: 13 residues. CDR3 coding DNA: TGTGCCAGTAGCGACAGACGCAATCAGCCCCAGCATTTT. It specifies CASSDRRNQPQHF. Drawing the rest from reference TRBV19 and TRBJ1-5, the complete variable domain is DGGITQSPKYLFRKEGQNVTLSCEQNLNHDAMYWYRQDPGQGLRLIYYSQIVNDFQKGDIAEGYSVSREKKESFPLTVTSAQKNPTAFYLCASSDRRNQPQHFGDGTRLSIL.

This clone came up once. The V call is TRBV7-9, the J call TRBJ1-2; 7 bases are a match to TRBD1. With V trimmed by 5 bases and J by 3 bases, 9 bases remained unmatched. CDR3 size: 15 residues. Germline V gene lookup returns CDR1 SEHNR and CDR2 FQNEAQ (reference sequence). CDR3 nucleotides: TGTGCCAGCAGCATGGAGACAGGGACTTACTATGGCTACACCTTC. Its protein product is CASSMETGTYYGYTF.

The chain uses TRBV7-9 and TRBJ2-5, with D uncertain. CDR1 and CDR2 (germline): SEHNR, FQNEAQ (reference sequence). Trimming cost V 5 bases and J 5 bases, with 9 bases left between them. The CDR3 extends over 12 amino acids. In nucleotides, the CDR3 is TGTGCCAGCAGCCCTATTGGTGAGACCCAGTACTTC. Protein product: CASSPIGETQYF.

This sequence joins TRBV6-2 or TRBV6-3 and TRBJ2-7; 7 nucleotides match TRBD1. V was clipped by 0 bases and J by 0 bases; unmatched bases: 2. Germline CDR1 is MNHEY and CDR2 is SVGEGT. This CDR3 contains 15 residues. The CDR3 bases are TGTGCCAGCAGTTACTCGGGGGACAGCTCCTACGAGCAGTACTTC. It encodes CASSYSGDSSYEQYF.

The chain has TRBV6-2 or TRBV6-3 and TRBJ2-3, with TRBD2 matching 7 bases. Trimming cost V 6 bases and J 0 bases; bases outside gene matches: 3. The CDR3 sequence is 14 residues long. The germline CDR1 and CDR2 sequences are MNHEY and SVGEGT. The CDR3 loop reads CASSPSGSTDTQYF. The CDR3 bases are TGTGCCAGCAGCCCTAGCGGCAGCACAGATACGCAGTATTTT.

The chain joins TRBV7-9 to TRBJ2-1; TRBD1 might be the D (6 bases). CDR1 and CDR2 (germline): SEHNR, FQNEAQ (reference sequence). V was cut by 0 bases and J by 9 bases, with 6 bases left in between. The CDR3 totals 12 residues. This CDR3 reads CASSLAGGEQFF. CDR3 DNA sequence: TGTGCCAGCAGCTTAGCAGGGGGTGAGCAGTTCTTC.